This TCR beta chain was recorded in a study of T cell responses to AZD1222 COVID-19 vaccine. Study-level points and caveats: Regions 160-218 and 743-854 dominated among vaccine-associated CD4 TCRs spanning spike. The donors showed a predominance of white British ancestry and of females, with possible underestimation of clonal diversity. Nearly half of spike-specific TCRs reportedly target variant regions that are unmutated in the B.1.351 and B.1.1.7 variants.

Only in-frame clones appear in the TCRdb table, and some are missing; sequencing was by immunoSEQ multiplex PCR. The sample shows about 100,000 clones, approximately 90% of them seen only once. Trimming left V 4 bases short and J 5 bases short, with 14 bases between. The germline V gene has CDR1 MDHEN and CDR2 SYDVKM. CDR3 length: 15 amino acids. On this clone: Its cognate antigen is unknown.

Some second doses came at about 4 weeks and others at about 12 weeks; these were pooled. The rearrangement uses TRBV28 and TRBJ1-4; the D gene is possibly TRBD1 (5 bases). This clonotype originated in an adult who received the AZD1222 COVID-19 vaccine. Specimen: peripheral blood, collected 28 days after the second AZD1222 dose. The chain's CDR3 is CASSSAGPNNEKLFF. CDR3 sequence (DNA): TGTGCCAGCAGTTCCGCGGGGCCTAACAATGAAAAACTGTTTTTT.